This T cell receptor (beta chain) was sequenced for a study of a mutant IDH1 vaccine in newly diagnosed glioma. As for the study in general: Treated patients had a mean age of roughly 44 years and a sex split that was around 62% male and about 38% female.

Findings and limits, study-wide: Any relationship between pseudoprogression and changes in top peripheral T cell clonotypes seemed absent. More than 80% of patients showed vaccine-induced immune responses across multiple MHC alleles.

In the case of this clone: Its antigen is unidentified.

V gave up 10 bases and J gave up 7 bases; unmatched junction bases: 8. The CDR3 totals 13 residues. From germline, CDR1 is LNHDA and CDR2 SQIVND (reference sequence). As for time point: baseline, week 1 (first vaccination visit). Treatment here: pre-vaccination baseline after standard-of-care therapy. New IDH1-mutant, ATRX-lost WHO grade 3 or 4 astrocytomas occurred in donors. Sequencing used immunoSEQ multiplex PCR; TCRdb keeps in-frame clones, though not all of them. This table has 45,000 to 65,000 clones, around 80% appearing once. J is TRBJ1-4 and V is TRBV19, with 8 bases that match TRBD1. This clonotype originated in a man younger than 30 with glioma. Here the sequenced sample was PBMCs, taken from a glioma patient treated with radiotherapy, temozolomide or both. CDR3 in DNA: TGTGCCACCCGACAGGGGCACATTGAAAAACTGTTTTTT. Translation: CATRQGHIEKLFF.